This T cell receptor (beta chain) was recovered during a study of T cells in Graves' hyperthyroidism and ophthalmopathy. Looking at the study overall: The initial diagnosis was the point when peripheral blood was collected, ahead of any treatment. Points from the study as a whole: Blood shared most expanded thyroid clonotypes above 0.001.

Any patient presenting with uncontrolled infection, other autoimmune disease, pregnancy or lactation was left out. V lost 8 bases to trimming and J lost 1 base, with 17 bases between them. In germline, CDR1 is KGHSH, CDR2 LQKENI. The CDR3 totals 15 residues. The investigators amplified TCR beta CDR3 regions from RNA transcripts. HTBI primers drove first-round RT-PCR of the TCR CDR3. TCRdb re-called the multiplex PCR reads through MiXCR, storing one row per CDR3 protein. The data hold 390,000 or so distinct CDR3 sequences, with about 15% observed a single time. This clonotype was observed at least ten times. Its antigen is undetermined.

The sample taken for sequencing was blood. The chain combines TRBV18 with TRBJ1-1; weak D call: TRBD1 (5 bases). The TCR was taken from a man between 18 and 29 years old with Graves' ophthalmopathy. CDR3 amino acids: CASSWDGPPNTEAFF. CDR3 coding DNA: TGTGCCAGCAGCTGGGACGGCCCCCCGAACACTGAAGCTTTCTTT. Full variable domain (missing parts from reference TRBV18 and TRBJ1-1): NAGVMQNPRHLVRRRGQEARLRCSPMKGHSHVYWYRQLPEEGLKFMVYLQKENIIDESGMPKERFSAEFPKEGPSILRIQQVVRGDSAAYFCASSWDGPPNTEAFFGQGTRLTVV.